This T cell receptor beta chain was documented in a study of cytomegalovirus exposure and HLA in healthy donors. Note on this clone: Its antigen is unidentified.

From germline, CDR1 is SGHNT and CDR2 YYREEE (reference sequence). This CDR3 spans 14 amino acids. With 0 bases removed from V and 1 base from J, the gap between germline ends came to 7 bases. The study's findings and limits: The study carried out a later analysis of TCR beta sequences. It associated 15,000 to 20,000 of them with specific HLA alleles at a false discovery rate of 0.05. Analyzed later, most CMV-associated TCR beta chains appeared HLA-restricted.

Amplification used 60 Vbeta primers and 13 Jbeta primers. This table comes from immunoSEQ multiplex PCR, and its TCRdb copy is limited to in-frame clones, with some not included. The data hold 180,000 or so clones, with more than 60% observed a single time. The sequence derives from a woman aged 40-49 years in good health and CMV-seropositive. Sequenced input: PBMCs. This rearrangement joins TRBV5-4 to TRBJ2-5; D is unresolved. CDR3 amino acids: CASSLGGLQETQYF. The CDR3 DNA reads as TGTGCCAGCAGCTTGGGTGGCCTCCAAGAGACCCAGTACTTC.